The entry below describes one T cell receptor beta chain. Germline loops: CDR1 SNHLY, CDR2 FYNNEI. CDR3 length: 14 amino acids. V trimming: 7 bases; J trimming: 3 bases; junction bases outside the gene matches: 8. The data are from a study of shared clonotypes between healthy human individuals. TCRdb's copy holds only in-frame clones and misses some; the assay was immunoSEQ multiplex PCR. The table has about 2 million clones, roughly 96% seen once. The source of this sequence is a man aged 18 to 30 in good health. The rearrangement links TRBV2 to TRBJ1-1, with 7 nucleotides matching TRBD1. Sequenced input: naive CD4+ T cells sorted from blood. Subset specified: CD45RA+ positively selected. In DNA, the CDR3 is TGTGCCAGCATAGGGGACAGAACATACACTGAAGCTTTCTTT. It specifies CASIGDRTYTEAFF.